The 12 T cell receptor beta chains presented below share a single source sample, sequenced in a study of CD8 T cells in ankylosing spondylitis. One entry per CDR3 protein results from TCRdb running MiXCR on the 5' RACE reads. The sample shows more than 60,000 distinct CDR3 sequences, approximately 5.3% of them seen only once. Sequencing input: blood, either unsorted or a sorted T cell fraction (not recorded which). The receptors originated from a male donor with ankylosing spondylitis or in good health (not recorded which).

This clonotype was seen at least ten times. The chain employs TRBV11-2 and TRBJ2-7; no firm D call. Trimming took off 0 bases at V and 0 bases at J, with 6 bases between the two ends. The CDR3 extends over 14 amino acids. Looked up from germline, CDR1 is SGHAT and CDR2 is FQNNGV. CDR3 nucleotide sequence: TGTGCCAGCAGCTTAGATCGCATCTCCTACGAGCAGTACTTC. Amino acid sequence: CASSLDRISYEQYF.

The table lists this clonotype with many counts. V gene TRBV7-2 combines with J gene TRBJ2-1; TRBD1 is a possible D gene (5 bases). In germline, CDR1 is SGHTA, CDR2 FQGNSA. There are 15 residues in the CDR3. Trimming stripped 2 bases from V and 4 bases from J, with 12 bases between. Written as DNA, the CDR3 is TGTGCCAGCAGCTTAAGTTGGGGCCTTTACAATGAGCAGTTCTTC. Translation gives CASSLSWGLYNEQFF.

This clonotype was detected ten times or more. V usage is TRBV19 and J usage is TRBJ2-1; 7 bases match TRBD1. Germline CDR1 is LNHDA and CDR2 is SQIVND (reference sequence). Trimming at V came to 8 bases and at J to 5 bases, leaving 12 bases not matched to a gene. The CDR3 runs 15 residues. The CDR3 DNA reads TGTGCCAGTGGCCGAGGGGGCGCGAGGGACAATGAGCAGTTCTTC. It encodes CASGRGGARDNEQFF.

This clonotype was seen at least ten times. The gene calls are TRBV4-2 and TRBJ2-7; 9 nucleotides align to TRBD1. The J segment lost 11 bases and the V segment lost 0 bases, leaving 2 bases of the junction unmatched. The CDR3 has 12 amino acids. CDR1 is LGHNA, CDR2 YNFKEQ, per germline. The CDR3, as DNA: TGTGCCAGCAGCCAAGACGGGACAGGGAAGTACTTC. This gives the protein CASSQDGTGKYF.

At least ten counts were recorded for this clonotype. This rearrangement joins TRBV5-1 to TRBJ2-5; 11 bases map to TRBD1. The CDR3 contains 16 residues. CDR1 is SGHRS and CDR2 is YFSETQ in the germline V gene. With V trimmed by 2 bases and J by 1 base, 4 bases remained unmatched. CDR3 in DNA: TGCGCCAGCAGCTTCGGGGACAGGGGGACCCAAGAGACCCAGTACTTC. It yields the protein CASSFGDRGTQETQYF.

This clonotype showed up many times. The chain has TRBV28 and TRBJ2-7; D gene uncertain. CDR1 is MDHEN, CDR2 SYDVKM, per germline. With 6 bases removed from V and 6 bases from J, the gap between germline ends came to 9 bases. The CDR3 length is 11 residues. CDR3 coding DNA: TGTGCCAGCAGCCTAAGGTTCGAGCAGTACTTC. Residues: CASSLRFEQYF.

This clonotype was counted many times. The chain combines TRBV7-3 with TRBJ2-2; D is uncertain. The CDR3 spans 14 residues. CDR1 and CDR2 from the germline V gene are SGHTA and FQGTGA. V was pared by 5 bases and J by 1 base, with 8 bases between. CDR3 in DNA: TGTGCCAGCAGCCCCACCCAGAACACCGGGGAGCTGTTTTTT. It specifies CASSPTQNTGELFF.

There are many counts of this clonotype. The chain carries TRBV27 and TRBJ1-6; possible D gene TRBD1, 6 bases. Germline lookup yields CDR1 MNHEY and CDR2 SMNVEV (reference sequence). CDR3 length: 15 residues. Trimming left V 5 bases short and J 6 bases short, with 14 bases between. In DNA form, the CDR3 reads TGTGCCAGCAGTCCGGGGGGCCGGGGTAATTCACCCCTCCACTTT. It codes for CASSPGGRGNSPLHF.

This clonotype was seen repeatedly, ten times or more. The chain links TRBV28 to TRBJ1-5, with D possibly being TRBD1 (6 bases). Trimming pared 1 base from V and 1 base from J, leaving 14 bases between. There are 17 residues in the CDR3. The germline V gene has CDR1 MDHEN and CDR2 SYDVKM. In DNA form, the CDR3 reads TGTGCCAGCAGTTTATCCCCCCAGGGGATGAGCAATCAGCCCCAGCATTTT. Residues: CASSLSPQGMSNQPQHF.

This clonotype has at least ten counts. The chain joins TRBV7-2 to TRBJ2-7, with TRBD2 identical over 9 bases. In germline, CDR1 is SGHTA, CDR2 FQGNSA. V shed 2 bases and J 5 bases; nucleotides not matched to a gene: 7. The length of the CDR3 is 15 residues. The CDR3: CASSLRRTSVHEQYF. The CDR3 DNA reads TGTGCCAGCAGCTTAAGGAGGACTAGCGTCCACGAGCAGTACTTC.

Ten or more counts support this clonotype. The genes are TRBV20-1 and TRBJ2-5; D perhaps matches TRBD2 (5 bases). The CDR3 extends over 15 amino acids. V lost 0 bases to trimming and J lost 9 bases, with 20 bases between them. Germline V gene sequence: CDR1 DFQATT, CDR2 SNEGSKA (reference sequence). The CDR3, as DNA: TGCAGTGCTAGAGAAGCCGGAGGTACTCTGGAGGCCCAGTACTTC. Translation gives CSAREAGGTLEAQYF.

Comments on this clonotype: A read error may be the cause here, since a much bigger clone is one base away. This chain links TRBV29-1 with TRBJ1-1; 8 bases agree with TRBD1. Germline CDR1 SQVTM, CDR2 ANQGSEA. The trim removed 7 bases at V and 9 bases at J, leaving 19 bases unmatched. This CDR3 contains 15 residues. CDR3 residues: CSALRFQGARTKAFF. The CDR3 DNA reads as TGCAGCGCCCTCAGATTTCAGGGGGCGAGGACTAAAGCTTTCTTT.